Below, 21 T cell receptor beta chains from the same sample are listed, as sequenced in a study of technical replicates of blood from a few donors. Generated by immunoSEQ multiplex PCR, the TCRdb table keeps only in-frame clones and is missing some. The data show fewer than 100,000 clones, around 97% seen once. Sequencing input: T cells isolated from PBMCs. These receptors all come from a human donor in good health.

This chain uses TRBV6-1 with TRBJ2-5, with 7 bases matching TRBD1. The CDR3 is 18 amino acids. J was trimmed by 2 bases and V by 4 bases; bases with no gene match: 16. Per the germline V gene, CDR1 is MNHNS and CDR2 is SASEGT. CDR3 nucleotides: TGTGCCAGCAGTGCCCTCCCGGGACAGAGATATAAACAAGAGACCCAGTACTTC. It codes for CASSALPGQRYKQETQYF.

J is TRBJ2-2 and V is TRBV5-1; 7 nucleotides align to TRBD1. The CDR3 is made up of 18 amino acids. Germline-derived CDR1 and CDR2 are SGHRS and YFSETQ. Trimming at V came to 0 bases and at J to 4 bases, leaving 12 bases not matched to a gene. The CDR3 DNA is TGCGCCAGCAGCTTGGCCGTGGTGGACAGGAGTGGCACCGGGGAGCTGTTTTTT. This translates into CASSLAVVDRSGTGELFF.

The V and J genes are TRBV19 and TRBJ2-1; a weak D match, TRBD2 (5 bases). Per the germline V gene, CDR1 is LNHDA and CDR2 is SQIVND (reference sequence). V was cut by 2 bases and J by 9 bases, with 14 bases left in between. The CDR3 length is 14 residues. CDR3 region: CASSIRRGSGEQFF. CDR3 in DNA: TGTGCCAGTAGTATAAGGAGAGGAAGCGGTGAGCAGTTCTTC. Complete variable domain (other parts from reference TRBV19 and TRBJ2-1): DGGITQSPKYLFRKEGQNVTLSCEQNLNHDAMYWYRQDPGQGLRLIYYSQIVNDFQKGDIAEGYSVSREKKESFPLTVTSAQKNPTAFYLCASSIRRGSGEQFFGPGTRLTVL.

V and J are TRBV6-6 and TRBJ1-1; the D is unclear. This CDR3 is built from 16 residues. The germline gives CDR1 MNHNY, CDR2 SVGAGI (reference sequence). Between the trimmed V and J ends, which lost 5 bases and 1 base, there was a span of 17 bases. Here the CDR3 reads CASSPPPWAANTEAFF. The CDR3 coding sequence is TGTGCCAGCAGTCCTCCCCCCTGGGCAGCGAACACTGAAGCTTTCTTT.

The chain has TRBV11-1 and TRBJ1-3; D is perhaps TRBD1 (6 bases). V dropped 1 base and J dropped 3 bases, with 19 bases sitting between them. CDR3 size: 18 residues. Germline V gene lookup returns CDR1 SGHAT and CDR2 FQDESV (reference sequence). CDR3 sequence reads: CASSLVTKTGNFGNTIYF. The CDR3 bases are TGTGCCAGCAGCTTAGTTACAAAGACAGGTAACTTTGGAAACACCATATATTTT.

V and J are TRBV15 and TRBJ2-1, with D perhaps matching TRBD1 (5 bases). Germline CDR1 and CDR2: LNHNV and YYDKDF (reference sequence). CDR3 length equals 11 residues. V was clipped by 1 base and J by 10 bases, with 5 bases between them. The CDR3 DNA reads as TGTGCCACCAGCAGAGCAGGGGAGCAGTTCTTC. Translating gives CATSRAGEQFF. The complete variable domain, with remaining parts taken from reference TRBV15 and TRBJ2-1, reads DAMVIQNPRYQVTQFGKPVTLSCSQTLNHNVMYWYQQKSSQAPKLLFHYYDKDFNNEADTPDNFQSRRPNTSFCFLDIRSPGLGDTAMYLCATSRAGEQFFGPGTRLTVL.

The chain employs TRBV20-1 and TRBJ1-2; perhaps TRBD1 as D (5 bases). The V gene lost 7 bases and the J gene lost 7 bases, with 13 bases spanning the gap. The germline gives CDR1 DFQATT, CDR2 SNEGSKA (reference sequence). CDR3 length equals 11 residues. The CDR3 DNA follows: TGCAGTGATAGCGGGGGACCTGGCTACACCTTC. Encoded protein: CSDSGGPGYTF.

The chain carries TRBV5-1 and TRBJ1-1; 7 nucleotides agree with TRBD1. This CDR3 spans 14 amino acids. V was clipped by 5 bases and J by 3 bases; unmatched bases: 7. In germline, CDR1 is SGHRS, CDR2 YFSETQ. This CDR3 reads CASRVTGADTEAFF. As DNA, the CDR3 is TGCGCCAGCAGGGTTACAGGGGCCGACACTGAAGCTTTCTTT.

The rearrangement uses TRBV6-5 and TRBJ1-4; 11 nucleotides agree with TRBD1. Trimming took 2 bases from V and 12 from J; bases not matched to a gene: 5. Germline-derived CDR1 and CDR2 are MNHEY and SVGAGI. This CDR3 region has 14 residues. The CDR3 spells CASSYGTGGIELFF. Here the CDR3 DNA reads TGTGCCAGCAGTTACGGGACAGGGGGTATCGAACTGTTTTTT.

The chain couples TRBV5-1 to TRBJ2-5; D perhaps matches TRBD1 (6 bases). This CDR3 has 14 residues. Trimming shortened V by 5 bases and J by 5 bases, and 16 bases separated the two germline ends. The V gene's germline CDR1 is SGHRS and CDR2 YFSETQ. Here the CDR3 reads CASSAQGWRETQYF. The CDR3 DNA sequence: TGCGCCAGCAGTGCTCAGGGGTGGAGGGAGACCCAGTACTTC.

The DNA of the CDR3 is TGCGCCAGCAGCTCAACCGGGTCTAGCTCCTACGAGCAGTACTTC. Translated, it gives CASSSTGSSSYEQYF. This rearrangement joins TRBV5-1 to TRBJ2-7; D ambiguous. CDR1 and CDR2 from the germline V gene are SGHRS and YFSETQ. The CDR3 is 15 amino acids. V was cut by 3 bases and J by 0 bases, with 13 bases left in between.

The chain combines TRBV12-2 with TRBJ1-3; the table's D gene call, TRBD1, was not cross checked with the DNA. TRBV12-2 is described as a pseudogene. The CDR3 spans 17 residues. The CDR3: CASRLVWGRRSGNTIYF. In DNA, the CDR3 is TGTGCAAGTCGCTTAGTGTGGGGCAGACGCTCTGGAAACACCATATATTTT.

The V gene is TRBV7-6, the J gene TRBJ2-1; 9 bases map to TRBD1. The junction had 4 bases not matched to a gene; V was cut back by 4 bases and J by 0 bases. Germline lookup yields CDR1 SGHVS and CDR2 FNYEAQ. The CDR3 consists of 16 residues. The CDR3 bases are TGTGCCAGCAGCTCGGGACAGGGCAGCTCCTACAATGAGCAGTTCTTC. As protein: CASSSGQGSSYNEQFF.

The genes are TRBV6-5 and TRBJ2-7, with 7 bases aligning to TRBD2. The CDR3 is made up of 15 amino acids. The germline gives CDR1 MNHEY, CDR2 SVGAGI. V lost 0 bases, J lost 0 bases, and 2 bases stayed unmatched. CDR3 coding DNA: TGTGCCAGCAGTTACTCGGGAGGGTCCTCCTACGAGCAGTACTTC. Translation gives CASSYSGGSSYEQYF.

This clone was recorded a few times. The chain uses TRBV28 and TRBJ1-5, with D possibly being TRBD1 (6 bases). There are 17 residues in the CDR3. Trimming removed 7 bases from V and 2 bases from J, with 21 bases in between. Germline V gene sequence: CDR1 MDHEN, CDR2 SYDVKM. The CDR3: CASISGAQPDGNQPQHF. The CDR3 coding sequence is TGTGCCAGCATTTCAGGGGCCCAACCCGATGGCAATCAGCCCCAGCATTTT.

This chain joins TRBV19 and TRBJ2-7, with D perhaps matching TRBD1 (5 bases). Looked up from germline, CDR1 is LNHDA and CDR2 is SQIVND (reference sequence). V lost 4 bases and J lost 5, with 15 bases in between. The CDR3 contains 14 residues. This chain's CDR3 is CASSRGAGLDEQYF. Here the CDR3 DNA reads TGTGCCAGTAGTAGGGGTGCAGGGTTGGACGAGCAGTACTTC.

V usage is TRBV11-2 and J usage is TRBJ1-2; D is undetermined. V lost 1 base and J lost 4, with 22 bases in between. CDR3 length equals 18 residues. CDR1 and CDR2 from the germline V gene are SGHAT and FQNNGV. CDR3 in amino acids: CASSLAAGSIVWGYGYTF. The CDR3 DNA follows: TGTGCCAGCAGCTTAGCGGCGGGTTCTATAGTCTGGGGCTATGGCTACACCTTC.

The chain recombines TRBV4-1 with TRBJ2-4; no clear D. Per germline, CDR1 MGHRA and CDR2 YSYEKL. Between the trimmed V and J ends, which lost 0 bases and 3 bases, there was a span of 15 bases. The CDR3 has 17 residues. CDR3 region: CASSQDFVRDLKNIQYF. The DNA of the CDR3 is TGCGCCAGCAGCCAAGATTTCGTGAGAGATCTCAAAAACATTCAGTACTTC.

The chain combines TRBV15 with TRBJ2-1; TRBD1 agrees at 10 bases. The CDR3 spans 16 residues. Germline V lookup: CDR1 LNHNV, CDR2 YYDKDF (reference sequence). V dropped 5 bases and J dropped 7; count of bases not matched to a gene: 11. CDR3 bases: TGTGCCACCAGCTCTCTTGAGGGACAGGGGTATAATGAGCAGTTCTTC. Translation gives CATSSLEGQGYNEQFF. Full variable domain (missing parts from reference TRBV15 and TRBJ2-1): DAMVIQNPRYQVTQFGKPVTLSCSQTLNHNVMYWYQQKSSQAPKLLFHYYDKDFNNEADTPDNFQSRRPNTSFCFLDIRSPGLGDTAMYLCATSSLEGQGYNEQFFGPGTRLTVL.

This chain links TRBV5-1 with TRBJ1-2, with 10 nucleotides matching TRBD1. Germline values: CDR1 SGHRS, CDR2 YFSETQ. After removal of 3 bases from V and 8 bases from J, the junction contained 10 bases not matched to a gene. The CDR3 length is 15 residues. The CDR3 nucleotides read TGCGCCAGCAGCTCAGGACAGGGGGTCACCCGGGGCTACACCTTC. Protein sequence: CASSSGQGVTRGYTF.

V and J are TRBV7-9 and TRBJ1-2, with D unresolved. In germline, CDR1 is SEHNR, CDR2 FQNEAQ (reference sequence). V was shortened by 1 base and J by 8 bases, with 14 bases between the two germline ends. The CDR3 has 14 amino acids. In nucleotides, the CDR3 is TGTGCCAGCAGCTTAGGAGTTTCGGTGGAGGGCTACACCTTC. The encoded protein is CASSLGVSVEGYTF.